The sequence of this T cell receptor beta chain was determined in a study of Ad26.COV2.S vaccination and SARS-CoV-2 variants. Turning to the study itself: COV1001, an Ad26.COV2.S trial, supplied this vaccine-arm donor. By the intramuscular route, Ad26.COV2.S was given once, or twice 56 days apart.

As for treatment: roughly 19 received Ad26.COV2.S at low or high dose, single or two shots; five or six received placebo; per-sample allocation not given. Sampling was done on day 63 after the first vaccine or placebo injection. Adults aged 18-55 years in Boston included the donor. About this clone itself: Its antigen is unidentified.

Regarding the study as a whole: It was found that vaccine and placebo recipients had similar non-spike TCR breadth.

Here immunoSEQ multiplex PCR was the method, and the copy in TCRdb shows in-frame clones only, minus some. Counted here are about 330,000 clones, under 90% occurring once; the ten biggest clones make up around 5.5%. Sequences were derived from peripheral blood, sampled in a trial of Ad26.COV2.S vaccine versus placebo. This clonotype was sampled from a person between 18 and 60 years old who received the Ad26.COV2.S COVID-19 vaccine or a placebo.

CDR3 DNA: TGTGCCAGCAGCCCCCTAGCGGGAGGGCCGAAGGATACGCAGTATTTT. Its protein product is CASSPLAGGPKDTQYF. The chain employs TRBV7-9 and TRBJ2-3, with 12 nucleotides matching TRBD2. The CDR3 is 16 amino acids. V was pared by 5 bases and J by 6 bases, with 9 bases of the junction left unmatched. Germline assignment: CDR1 SEHNR and CDR2 FQNEAQ (reference sequence).